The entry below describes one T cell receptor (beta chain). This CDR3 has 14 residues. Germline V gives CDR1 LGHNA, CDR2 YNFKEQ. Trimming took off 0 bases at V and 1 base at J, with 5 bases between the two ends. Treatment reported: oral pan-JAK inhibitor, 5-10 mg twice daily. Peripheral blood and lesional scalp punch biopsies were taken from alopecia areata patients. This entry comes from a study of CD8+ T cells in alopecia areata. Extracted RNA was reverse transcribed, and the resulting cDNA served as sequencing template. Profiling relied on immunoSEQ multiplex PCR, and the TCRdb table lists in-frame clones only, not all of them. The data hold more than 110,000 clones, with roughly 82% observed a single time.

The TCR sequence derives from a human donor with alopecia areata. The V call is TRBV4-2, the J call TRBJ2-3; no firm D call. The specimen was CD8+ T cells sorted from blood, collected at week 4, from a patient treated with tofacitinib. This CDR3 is CASSQDPGTDTQYF. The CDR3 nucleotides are TGTGCCAGCAGCCAAGATCCGGGCACAGATACGCAGTATTTT.